These 30 T cell receptor beta chains were all obtained from the same sample, sequenced in a study of blood T cell repertoires in COVID-19. Repertoires were generated with immunoSEQ multiplex PCR, while TCRdb's copy carries only in-frame clones and drops some. The repertoire holds some 140,000 clones, with around 83% as singletons. Sequenced: peripheral blood. These receptors originate from a woman aged 55-70 years with COVID-19, enrolled during active disease.

This clone was found once. The V call is TRBV5-1, the J call TRBJ2-5; TRBD2 aligns across 7 bases. The trim removed 4 bases at V and 2 bases at J, leaving 2 bases unmatched. CDR3 length equals 13 residues. Germline assignment: CDR1 SGHRS and CDR2 YFSETQ. The CDR3 reads CASSPGLQETQYF. The CDR3 nucleotides are TGCGCCAGCAGCCCGGGACTACAAGAGACCCAGTACTTC.

CDR3 region: CASSLGQGDIYEQYV. The CDR3 nucleotides are TGTGCCAGCAGCTTGGGACAGGGGGACATCTACGAGCAGTACGTC. This chain uses TRBV5-8 with TRBJ2-7; 9 bases align to TRBD1. The CDR3 is 15 residues long. Germline CDR1 is SGHTS and CDR2 is YDEGEE. V was pared by 0 bases and J by 3 bases, with 4 bases of the junction left unmatched.

The genes are TRBV15 and TRBJ1-1, with 12 bases fitting TRBD1. Germline values: CDR1 LNHNV, CDR2 YYDKDF (reference sequence). Germline trimming cut 9 bases from V and 5 bases from J; bases unmatched to any gene: 7. The CDR3 runs 14 residues. The CDR3 nucleotides read TGTGCCACAGTCCGGGACAGGGGGCCAACTGAAGCTTTCTTT. Translation: CATVRDRGPTEAFF.

This sequence joins TRBV4-1 and TRBJ1-2; D is ambiguous. This CDR3 is built from 13 residues. Trimming shortened V by 1 base and J by 5 bases, and 8 bases separated the two germline ends. CDR1 is MGHRA, CDR2 YSYEKL, per germline. The CDR3: CASSQARQYGYTF. The CDR3 DNA reads as TGCGCCAGCAGCCAAGCGAGACAATATGGCTACACCTTC.

The V gene is TRBV19, the J gene TRBJ1-6; D remains ambiguous. CDR1 and CDR2 from the germline V gene are LNHDA and SQIVND (reference sequence). Trimming cost V 6 bases and J 6 bases, with 21 bases left between them. The CDR3 sequence is 17 residues long. The CDR3: CASRLASSRSFNSPLHF. The DNA of the CDR3 is TGTGCCAGTAGATTGGCTAGCAGCCGGTCTTTTAATTCACCCCTCCACTTT. Drawing the rest from reference TRBV19 and TRBJ1-6, the complete variable domain is DGGITQSPKYLFRKEGQNVTLSCEQNLNHDAMYWYRQDPGQGLRLIYYSQIVNDFQKGDIAEGYSVSREKKESFPLTVTSAQKNPTAFYLCASRLASSRSFNSPLHFGNGTRLTVT.

With respect to this clone: One end of the junction fails to match germline, which may point to a read error. The rearrangement uses TRBV18 and TRBJ1-1; 9 bases align to TRBD1. CDR1 and CDR2 (germline): KGHSH, LQKENI. This CDR3 comprises 16 residues. CDR3 amino acids: CASSPQGAGMNTEAFF. CDR3 coding DNA: TGTGCCAGCTCTCCACAGGGGGCAGGGATGAACACTGAAGCTTTCTTT.

This rearrangement joins TRBV12-5 to TRBJ1-4, with TRBD1 as a possible D gene (5 bases). The CDR3 is 16 residues long. Germline lookup yields CDR1 LGHNT and CDR2 FRNRAP. Trimming cost V 2 bases and J 11 bases, with 21 bases left between them. This chain's CDR3 is CASGLTGGDRYGKLFF. The CDR3 nucleotides are TGTGCTAGTGGTTTGACGGGGGGAGATAGGTATGGGAAACTGTTTTTT.

The chain links TRBV27 to TRBJ1-1; the match to TRBD1 covers 8 bases. The CDR3 spans 13 residues. The V gene's germline CDR1 is MNHEY and CDR2 SMNVEV (reference sequence). With V trimmed by 5 bases and J by 11 bases, 10 bases remained unmatched. The CDR3 loop is CASSDRTGLVAFF. The CDR3 DNA sequence: TGTGCCAGCAGTGATCGGACAGGGTTGGTGGCTTTCTTT.

V usage is TRBV18 and J usage is TRBJ2-7; TRBD1 aligns across 10 bases. V dropped 4 bases and J dropped 1; count of bases not matched to a gene: 1. The CDR3 loop spans 14 amino acids. CDR1 KGHSH and CDR2 LQKENI come from the germline V gene. The CDR3: CASSQDRGSYEQYV. The CDR3 DNA reads as TGTGCCAGCTCACAGGACAGGGGGTCCTACGAGCAGTACGTC.

The chain uses TRBV5-1 and TRBJ2-1; 9 bases fit TRBD2. There are 16 residues in the CDR3. Germline V gene data show CDR1 as SGHRS and CDR2 as YFSETQ. The J segment lost 8 bases and the V segment lost 2 bases, leaving 11 bases of the junction unmatched. CDR3 residues: CASSFGLSGRPDEQFF. The CDR3 DNA follows: TGCGCCAGCAGCTTCGGTCTTAGCGGGAGACCCGATGAGCAGTTCTTC.

V and J are TRBV6-1 and TRBJ2-7; tentatively, D is TRBD2 (5 bases). The CDR3 is made up of 14 amino acids. Trimming took 3 bases from V and 2 from J, leaving 11 bases between them. Per germline, CDR1 MNHNS and CDR2 SASEGT. CDR3 sequence: CASSENGMTYEQYV. In nucleotides, the CDR3 is TGTGCCAGCAGTGAGAACGGGATGACCTACGAGCAGTACGTC.

This clone was observed a single time. The V and J genes are TRBV7-8 and TRBJ1-1; tentatively, D is TRBD1 (6 bases). Deletions cut 3 bases from V and 6 bases from J, with 14 bases between. The CDR3 consists of 14 residues. Germline V gene data show CDR1 as SGHVS and CDR2 as FQNEAQ. CDR3 sequence reads: CASSFNAPGAEAFF. The CDR3 DNA is TGTGCCAGCAGCTTTAATGCCCCAGGGGCTGAAGCTTTCTTT. Based on the CDR3 plus reference TRBV7-8 and TRBJ1-1, the full variable domain is GAGVSQSPRYKVAKRGQDVALRCDPISGHVSLFWYQQALGQGPEFLTYFQNEAQLDKSGLPSDRFFAERPEGSVSTLKIQRTQQEDSAVYLCASSFNAPGAEAFFGQGTRLTVV.

The rearrangement links TRBV10-1 to TRBJ1-5; 9 bases align to TRBD1. J gave up 8 bases and V 4 bases, and 6 bases lay outside the gene matches. Germline CDR1 and CDR2: WNHNN and SYGVQD (reference sequence). CDR3 length equals 14 residues. CDR3 DNA sequence: TGCGCCAGCAGTGTACCGGGACAGGGAGAGCCCCAGCATTTT. Translating gives CASSVPGQGEPQHF.

This clone was seen a single time. This chain uses TRBV11-2 with TRBJ1-2, with D possibly TRBD1 on 5 matching bases. Germline-derived CDR1 and CDR2 are SGHAT and FQNNGV. The CDR3 contains 9 residues. The CDR3 sequence is CVGVNGYTF. DNA of the CDR3: TGTGTAGGGGTAAATGGCTACACCTTC.

The chain recombines TRBV5-1 with TRBJ1-2; 9 nucleotides align to TRBD1. This CDR3 contains 14 residues. CDR1 SGHRS and CDR2 YFSETQ come from the germline V gene. V lost 1 base, J lost 6 bases, and 4 bases stayed unmatched. CDR3 residues: CASSLQQGADGYTF. The DNA of the CDR3 is TGCGCCAGCAGCTTGCAACAGGGGGCAGATGGCTACACCTTC.

The chain joins TRBV7-3 to TRBJ2-5; TRBD1 aligns across 12 bases. Germline V gives CDR1 SGHTA, CDR2 FQGTGA. The CDR3 runs to 15 residues. J was trimmed by 3 bases and V by 5 bases; bases with no gene match: 4. As DNA, the CDR3 is TGTGCCAGCAGCCCCGGGACAGGGGGCGAAGAGACCCAGTACTTC. Amino acids: CASSPGTGGEETQYF. Using reference TRBV7-3 and TRBJ2-5 for the parts outside the CDR3, the full variable domain is GAGVSQTPSNKVTEKGKYVELRCDPISGHTALYWYRQSLGQGPEFLIYFQGTGAADDSGLPNDRFFAVRPEGSVSTLKIQRTERGDSAVYLCASSPGTGGEETQYFGPGTRLLVL.

The J gene is TRBJ1-2, the V gene TRBV6-2 or TRBV6-3; 10 bases are shared with TRBD1. The junction had 21 bases not matched to a gene; V was cut back by 4 bases and J by 7 bases. The germline CDR1 and CDR2 sequences are MNHEY and SVGEGT. The CDR3 contains 19 residues. CDR3 nucleotides: TGTGCCAGCAGTTCCACTGTCCCGGGACAGGGGTGGGGGACTACTGGCTACACCTTC. Encoded protein: CASSSTVPGQGWGTTGYTF.

The gene calls are TRBV19 and TRBJ1-2; D gene ambiguous. Trimming took 5 bases from V and 0 from J, leaving 7 bases between them. The CDR3 consists of 13 residues. Germline V gene data show CDR1 as LNHDA and CDR2 as SQIVND (reference sequence). The CDR3 spells CASSVQSNYGYTF. For the CDR3, the DNA is TGTGCCAGTAGTGTACAGTCTAACTATGGCTACACCTTC.

The chain links TRBV18 to TRBJ1-5; 7 bases line up with TRBD1. The CDR3 is 14 amino acids. From germline, CDR1 is KGHSH and CDR2 LQKENI. V gave up 0 bases and J gave up 11 bases; unmatched junction bases: 7. The CDR3 loop reads CASSPPPGGSTQHF. The CDR3, as DNA: TGTGCCAGCTCACCACCGCCAGGGGGATCGACCCAGCATTTT.

The chain has TRBV19 and TRBJ1-1, with no clear D. Per germline, CDR1 LNHDA and CDR2 SQIVND (reference sequence). Trimming took off 5 bases at V and 0 bases at J, with 7 bases between the two ends. The CDR3 sequence is 13 residues long. The DNA of the CDR3 is TGTGCCAGTAGTTCAACATTGAACACTGAAGCTTTCTTT. It translates to CASSSTLNTEAFF.

The chain uses TRBV30 and TRBJ1-4, with TRBD1 matching over 9 bases. The J segment lost 6 bases and the V segment lost 7 bases, leaving 3 bases of the junction unmatched. Germline CDR1 GTSNPN, CDR2 SVGIG (reference sequence). The CDR3 has 12 amino acids. CDR3 DNA: TGTGCCTTCGGACAGGGGCATGAAAAACTGTTTTTT. It is translated as CAFGQGHEKLFF.

The CDR3 here is CASGQASGLREQYF. For the CDR3, the DNA is TGTGCCAGCGGACAGGCCAGCGGGCTTCGCGAGCAGTACTTC. The V call is TRBV5-4, the J call TRBJ2-7, with D perhaps TRBD1 (7 bases). There are 14 residues in the CDR3. The germline V gene has CDR1 SGHNT and CDR2 YYREEE (reference sequence). With 7 bases removed from V and 6 bases from J, the gap between germline ends came to 20 bases. The whole variable domain, filled in from reference TRBV5-4 and TRBJ2-7, reads ETGVTQSPTHLIKTRGQQVTLRCSSQSGHNTVSWYQQALGQGPQFIFQYYREEENGRGNFPPRFSGLQFPNYSSELNVNALELDDSALYLCASGQASGLREQYFGPGTRLTVT.

The chain joins TRBV12-3 or TRBV12-4 to TRBJ2-1; D is ambiguous. This CDR3 comprises 12 residues. V gave up 6 bases and J gave up 10 bases, with 13 bases separating them. The CDR3: CASRVSLGEQFF. The DNA for the CDR3 is TGTGCCAGCAGAGTATCCCTCGGGGAGCAGTTCTTC.

The chain uses TRBV2 and TRBJ2-2; perhaps TRBD1 as D (5 bases). The V end was cut by 5 bases, the J end by 4 bases, with 11 bases between. CDR1 and CDR2 (germline): SNHLY, FYNNEI. The CDR3 totals 14 residues. CDR3 loop: CASSLDSTTGELFF. The DNA for the CDR3 is TGTGCCAGCAGTCTTGACAGCACCACCGGGGAGCTGTTTTTT.

This chain links TRBV7-3 with TRBJ1-1; 10 bases are shared with TRBD1. Germline trimming cut 2 bases from V and 2 bases from J; bases unmatched to any gene: 5. In germline, CDR1 is SGHTA, CDR2 FQGTGA. This CDR3 comprises 16 residues. CDR3 nucleotides: TGTGCCAGCAGCTTATACAGGACAGGGGGTAACACTGAAGCTTTCTTT. It codes for CASSLYRTGGNTEAFF.

A single count supports this clone. The chain combines TRBV5-1 with TRBJ1-1; D remains unclear. Germline V lookup: CDR1 SGHRS, CDR2 YFSETQ. Trimming took off 2 bases at V and 4 bases at J, with 12 bases between the two ends. The CDR3 has 14 amino acids. CDR3 coding DNA: TGCGCCAGCAGCTTTTTCCCCGGCGGCACTGAAGCTTTCTTT. It codes for CASSFFPGGTEAFF.

V usage is TRBV3-1 (or the pseudogene TRBV3-2) and J usage is TRBJ2-7; 7 bases align to TRBD1. V shed 4 bases and J 3 bases; nucleotides not matched to a gene: 3. The CDR3 consists of 13 residues. Germline V gene sequence: CDR1 LGHDT, CDR2 YNNKEL (reference sequence). The CDR3 DNA follows: TGTGCCAGCAGCCGGGGGACAGTCTACGAGCAGTACGTC. It specifies CASSRGTVYEQYV.

This rearrangement joins TRBV7-2 to TRBJ2-1, with 7 bases fitting TRBD1. The CDR3 extends over 15 amino acids. Germline V gene data show CDR1 as SGHTA and CDR2 as FQGNSA. The ends lost 5 bases at V and 0 bases at J; junction bases unmatched: 4. DNA for the CDR3: TGTGCCAGCAGCCCTAGGACAGGCTCCTACAATGAGCAGTTCTTC. Translation: CASSPRTGSYNEQFF.

At least ten counts were recorded for this clone. V and J are TRBV9 and TRBJ2-7; 7 positions agree with TRBD2. The CDR3 extends over 14 amino acids. V was clipped by 4 bases and J by 5 bases; unmatched bases: 9. CDR1 SGDLS and CDR2 YYNGEE come from the germline V gene. CDR3 sequence (DNA): TGTGCCAGCAGCCCGGGGGGACTCCCTAACGAGCAGTACTTC. The encoded protein is CASSPGGLPNEQYF.

V usage is TRBV5-1 and J usage is TRBJ2-1; possible D gene TRBD1, 5 bases. This CDR3 has 18 residues. V was trimmed by 0 bases and J by 0 bases, leaving 16 bases between them. CDR1 is SGHRS and CDR2 is YFSETQ in the germline V gene. The CDR3 DNA is TGCGCCAGCAGCTTGGCTGCAGACAGCACGAGCTCCTACAATGAGCAGTTCTTC. Its protein is CASSLAADSTSSYNEQFF.